Included here is one TCR beta chain sequence, with context. Its target is not known. This entry is derived from a study of OX40 agonist ivuxolimab in advanced cancers. The study, taken as a whole, reports: CD8+ T cells showed, on average, more clonal expansion than CD4+ cells.

Germline CDR1 and CDR2: KGHSH and LQKENI. V dropped 3 bases and J dropped 6 bases, with 12 bases sitting between them. CDR3 size: 14 residues. Method: immunoSEQ multiplex PCR; TCRdb's copy keeps in-frame clones and lacks some. The repertoire includes about 52,000 clones, 85% to 90% of them detected once, and approximately 7% sits in the top ten. The chain joins TRBV18 to TRBJ1-3; possible D gene TRBD1, 5 bases. The specimen was CD4+ or CD8+ T cells sorted from blood, collected in a trial of the OX40 agonist ivuxolimab. This clonotype was obtained from an adult with an advanced solid tumor such as melanoma, head and neck, liver or kidney cancer. This CDR3 reads CASSPQGNSNTIYF. The DNA for the CDR3 is TGTGCCAGCTCACCTCAGGGAAATTCAAACACCATATATTTT.